The clone carrying this TCR beta chain came up many times. A clone one base away is much larger, so this may be a read error. This specimen belongs to a study of Graves' ophthalmopathy and Graves' hyperthyroidism. Amplification of the TCR beta CDR3 regions used RNA transcripts (as template). HTBI primers served in a first-round RT-PCR, which a second-round multiplex PCR followed. TCRdb independently ran MiXCR on the multiplex PCR reads; one entry per CDR3 protein. The sample holds approximately 41,000 distinct CDR3 sequences, around 50% seen once. Germline V lookup: CDR1 SEHNR, CDR2 FQNEAQ (reference sequence). This CDR3 comprises 16 residues.

The chain employs TRBV7-9 and TRBJ1-6; D is uncertain. The TCR sequence derives from an adult man with Graves' ophthalmopathy. The sequenced sample consisted of peripheral blood. The CDR3 region is CASNLARTLYNSPLHF. The CDR3, as DNA: TGTGCCAGCAACTTAGCCAGGACCCTTTATAATTCACCCCTCCACTTT.